A selection of T cell receptor beta chains follows, all from one sample in a study of post-analysis software for immune sequencing data. TCRdb called the PCR reads again in MiXCR, with one record for every CDR3 protein. The table has roughly 570,000 distinct CDR3 sequences, roughly 34% seen once. Sequenced input: blood. Every receptor here comes from a girl between 2 and 17 years old with multiple sclerosis. The CDR3 runs from the conserved cysteine through the conserved F or W. Each record gives: V gene, J gene, clone size, CDR3 protein. Expanded clones get a size class; other rows say once, few or many, or leave the size out.

TRBV20-1	TRBJ2-5	.	CSAQGRDRGTQYF
TRBV6-2/TRBV6-3	TRBJ2-5	few	CASSYSIGGLFGETQYF
TRBV20-1	TRBJ2-7	.	CSVSEPSSYEQYF
TRBV20-1	TRBJ2-1	.	CSARKEAGGPYNEQFF
TRBV7-6	TRBJ1-2	.	CASSLVGDRGYTF
TRBV11-2	TRBJ2-3	.	CASSSGTGLPDTQYF
TRBV5-6	TRBJ2-3	few	CASRTSGADTQYF
TRBV24-1	TRBJ2-5	few	CATSDSAGGPNTYF
TRBV6-5	TRBJ2-5	.	CASRRRLAGLQETQYF
TRBV12-3/TRBV12-4	TRBJ2-3	few	CASTPSGGIDTQYF
TRBV19	TRBJ1-2	few	CASSMGDAYGYTF
TRBV20-1	TRBJ2-5	.	CSASLPNGVETQYF
TRBV6-4	TRBJ1-5	.	CASSATGGLSNQPQHF
TRBV6-2/TRBV6-3	TRBJ1-5	.	CASSTWTGGAGQPQHF
TRBV6-5	TRBJ2-3	few	CASSPDSVGTDTQYF
TRBV7-9	TRBJ2-3	few	CASSLARGPDTQYF
TRBV5-1	TRBJ2-5	.	CASSSTTREEETQYF
TRBV6-1	TRBJ1-1	.	CASSDRALTEAFF
TRBV20-1	TRBJ2-5	.	CSARGPQEQETQYF
TRBV2	TRBJ2-7	.	CASKGTGGEYEQYF
TRBV20-1	TRBJ1-2	few	CIPGGDRGHYGYTF
TRBV4-1	TRBJ1-1	.	CASSQGELVSRNTEAFF
TRBV5-1	TRBJ2-7	few	CASSLVNVNYEQYF
TRBV12-3/TRBV12-4	TRBJ2-3	.	CASRPYTDTQYF
TRBV6-1	TRBJ1-1	.	CAAMRNTEAFF
TRBV6-6	.	once	CASSYRADRVGEQYF
TRBV12-3/TRBV12-4	TRBJ1-5	.	CASSLAGGGGGNQPQHF
TRBV7-2	TRBJ1-2	.	CASSLAGKGYTF
TRBV7-9	TRBJ2-3	.	CASSPSVSAPTDTQYF
TRBV29-1	TRBJ1-5	.	CSVGRGYDQPQHF
TRBV10-3	TRBJ2-3	.	CATMARGDTDTQYF
TRBV5-1	TRBJ1-5	.	CASSLGGDSNQPQHF
TRBV15	TRBJ2-1	.	CATSGTSRGNEQFF
TRBV7-9	TRBJ2-1	.	CASSLLTGGPYNEQFF
TRBV27	TRBJ2-1	.	CASSLYPGGSDEQFF
TRBV28	TRBJ2-5	.	CASSPMGTGTQKETQYF